Listed here are 27 T cell receptor beta chains from one sample, sequenced in a study of blood T cell repertoires in COVID-19. Here immunoSEQ multiplex PCR was the method, and the copy in TCRdb shows in-frame clones only, minus some. The data hold approximately 110,000 clones, with around 85% observed a single time. The sample taken for sequencing was peripheral blood. The receptors stem from a man aged 65-85 years with active or convalescent COVID-19.

This chain joins TRBV3-1 (or the pseudogene TRBV3-2) and TRBJ2-2; 7 bases are a match to TRBD2. Trimming at V came to 5 bases and at J to 8 bases, leaving 8 bases not matched to a gene. CDR3 length: 14 amino acids. Germline assignment: CDR1 LGHDT and CDR2 YNNKEL (reference sequence). CDR3 DNA sequence: TGTGCCAGCAGCATAGCAGGGACTAAGGGGGAGCTGTTTTTT. Amino acid sequence: CASSIAGTKGELFF.

The chain combines TRBV5-1 with TRBJ1-6, with TRBD1 identical over 10 bases. CDR3 size: 15 residues. CDR1 and CDR2 from the germline V gene are SGHRS and YFSETQ. Trimming removed 4 bases from V and 8 bases from J; junction bases left unmatched: 6. The CDR3 here is CASSVRDRGYSPLHF. In DNA form, the CDR3 reads TGCGCCAGCAGCGTCCGGGACAGGGGATATTCACCCCTCCACTTT.

In DNA form, the CDR3 reads TGTGCCAGTAGTATATTCAGGGGGCAGGATGGCTACACCTTC. Translating gives CASSIFRGQDGYTF. V and J are TRBV19 and TRBJ1-2; 8 nucleotides align to TRBD1. Looked up from germline, CDR1 is LNHDA and CDR2 is SQIVND (reference sequence). V was clipped by 2 bases and J by 6 bases; unmatched bases: 5. The CDR3 contains 14 residues.

There are a few counts of this clone. The chain has TRBV19 and TRBJ2-1; 13 bases agree with TRBD2. The CDR3 covers 19 residues. The V gene's germline CDR1 is LNHDA and CDR2 SQIVND (reference sequence). After removal of 6 bases from V and 0 bases from J, the junction contained 11 bases not matched to a gene. The CDR3 is CASSAVPGLAGSSYNEQFF. The DNA of the CDR3 is TGTGCCAGTAGCGCTGTCCCGGGACTAGCGGGAAGCTCCTACAATGAGCAGTTCTTC.

A note on this clone: The sample contains more than one DNA sequence encoding this CDR3. The rearrangement links TRBV6-2 or TRBV6-3 to TRBJ1-2; D might be TRBD1 (6 bases). This CDR3 has 13 amino acids. Germline assignment: CDR1 MNHEY and CDR2 SVGEGT. Trimming removed 4 bases at V and 2 bases at J, with 8 bases between. The CDR3 bases are TGTGCCAGCAGTTCTACAGGGAACTATGGCTACACCTTC. This sequence encodes CASSSTGNYGYTF.

The V and J genes are TRBV9 and TRBJ2-5; TRBD2 agrees at 12 bases. The ends lost 3 bases at V and 4 bases at J; junction bases unmatched: 7. Germline V gives CDR1 SGDLS, CDR2 YYNGEE. The CDR3 consists of 16 residues. CDR3 amino acids: CASSGPPGLAGETQYF. The CDR3 bases are TGTGCCAGCAGCGGGCCCCCGGGACTAGCGGGAGAGACCCAGTACTTC.

The gene calls are TRBV6-1 and TRBJ1-2, with TRBD1 as a possible D gene (5 bases). The CDR3 is 15 residues long. V lost 2 bases and J 5 bases, leaving 15 bases between the germline ends. Germline V gene lookup returns CDR1 MNHNS and CDR2 SASEGT. As DNA, the CDR3 is TGTGCCAGCAGTGAATATCGCGGTGCAGGGTATGGCTACACCTTC. Translation gives CASSEYRGAGYGYTF.

The DNA for the CDR3 is TGTGCCAGCAGCTTACTAGCGGGGACCTACAATGAGCAGTTCTTC. Its protein is CASSLLAGTYNEQFF. The chain has TRBV7-9 and TRBJ2-1; 9 positions agree with TRBD2. This CDR3 comprises 15 residues. Germline trimming cut 2 bases from V and 2 bases from J; bases unmatched to any gene: 1. Germline V gene lookup returns CDR1 SEHNR and CDR2 FQNEAQ (reference sequence).

This rearrangement joins TRBV6-2 or TRBV6-3 to TRBJ1-4; 10 bases agree with TRBD1. The CDR3 loop spans 16 amino acids. Germline V CDR1 and CDR2: MNHEY, SVGEGT. Unmatched junction bases numbered 5, after V lost 0 bases and J lost 7 bases. This CDR3 is CASSYSRQGAGEKLFF. CDR3 coding DNA: TGTGCCAGCAGTTACTCGAGACAGGGGGCAGGTGAAAAACTGTTTTTT.

The rearrangement links TRBV6-2 or TRBV6-3 to TRBJ2-7, with 8 nucleotides matching TRBD2. The CDR3 runs 16 residues. The germline CDR1 and CDR2 sequences are MNHEY and SVGEGT. The ends lost 5 bases at V and 0 bases at J; junction bases unmatched: 9. The CDR3 DNA is TGTGCCAGCAGTCCCGCGCCAGCGGGGGCCTCCTACGAGCAGTACTTC. It specifies CASSPAPAGASYEQYF.

V usage is TRBV11-2 and J usage is TRBJ2-5; TRBD2 matches 10 bases. The trim removed 1 base at V and 9 bases at J, leaving 11 bases unmatched. CDR3 length: 16 amino acids. Germline V gives CDR1 SGHAT, CDR2 FQNNGV. In DNA form, the CDR3 reads TGTGCCAGCAGCTTAGCGGCTAGCGGGGGCACGTGGGCCCAGTACTTC. It encodes CASSLAASGGTWAQYF.

The CDR3, as DNA: TGTGCCAGCTCACCTCAGGGAAAGGATCAGCCCCAGCATTTT. Protein: CASSPQGKDQPQHF. The chain is built from TRBV18 and TRBJ1-5, with D possibly matching TRBD1 (5 bases). This CDR3 comprises 14 residues. Germline values: CDR1 KGHSH, CDR2 LQKENI. Trimming removed 3 bases at V and 5 bases at J, with 11 bases between.

The chain employs TRBV18 and TRBJ2-7; the match to TRBD1 covers 10 bases. Germline CDR1 KGHSH, CDR2 LQKENI. The ends lost 3 bases at V and 6 bases at J; junction bases unmatched: 5. The CDR3 consists of 14 residues. The CDR3 DNA follows: TGTGCCAGCTCACCCGGGACAGGGGAAGGCGAGCAGTACTTC. Protein sequence: CASSPGTGEGEQYF.

This clone was found a few times. V is TRBV2 and J is TRBJ1-1, with 12 nucleotides matching TRBD1. V lost 2 bases to trimming and J lost 4 bases; unmatched junction nucleotides: 5. Germline V gene sequence: CDR1 SNHLY, CDR2 FYNNEI. The CDR3 runs 16 residues. The CDR3 coding sequence is TGTGCCAGCAGTGAATGGGGACAGGGGGCCCTCACTGAAGCTTTCTTT. Encoded protein: CASSEWGQGALTEAFF.

The chain carries TRBV7-8 and TRBJ2-5, with D possibly TRBD1 on 5 matching bases. The V end lost 5 bases, the J end lost 5 bases, and 12 bases lay between the germline ends. Germline V gene data show CDR1 as SGHVS and CDR2 as FQNEAQ. This CDR3 has 13 residues. CDR3 loop: CASSQGVGETQYF. The DNA for the CDR3 is TGTGCCAGCAGCCAAGGGGTTGGGGAGACCCAGTACTTC.

The chain employs TRBV10-3 and TRBJ1-5; 9 nucleotides agree with TRBD1. The CDR3 is 15 residues long. CDR1 ENHRY and CDR2 SYGVKD come from the germline V gene. V shed 2 bases and J 4 bases; nucleotides not matched to a gene: 3. The CDR3 bases are TGTGCCATCAGTGAGACGACAGGGGGGAATCAGCCCCAGCATTTT. Residues: CAISETTGGNQPQHF.

This rearrangement joins TRBV19 to TRBJ1-1, with D hard to call. The CDR3 sequence is 13 residues long. Germline assignment: CDR1 LNHDA and CDR2 SQIVND (reference sequence). V was shortened by 8 bases and J by 0 bases, with 10 bases between the two germline ends. In DNA form, the CDR3 reads TGTGCCAGTTTTGCACAGTTGAACACTGAAGCTTTCTTT. Translated: CASFAQLNTEAFF.

V is TRBV5-1 and J is TRBJ2-7, with 7 bases aligning to TRBD2. Trimming cost V 8 bases and J 2 bases; bases outside gene matches: 7. Per germline, CDR1 SGHRS and CDR2 YFSETQ. The CDR3 is made up of 13 amino acids. For the CDR3, the DNA is TGCGCCAGTAATGGGGGGGATACCTACGAGCAGTACTTC. It is translated as CASNGGDTYEQYF.

The table lists this clone with a count of one. The chain couples TRBV5-1 to TRBJ1-2; 8 positions match TRBD1. The CDR3 sequence is 16 residues long. The ends lost 0 bases at V and 7 bases at J; junction bases unmatched: 11. The germline V gene encodes CDR1 SGHRS and CDR2 YFSETQ. DNA of the CDR3: TGCGCCAGCAGCTTGGGGTTAAGACAGGGGAAGGGTGGCTACACCTTC. The encoded protein is CASSLGLRQGKGGYTF.

V usage is TRBV5-1 and J usage is TRBJ1-4; D ambiguous. This CDR3 comprises 14 residues. The V end was cut by 3 bases, the J end by 8 bases, with 14 bases between. Germline assignment: CDR1 SGHRS and CDR2 YFSETQ. CDR3 residues: CASSSDMVGEKLFF. The CDR3 DNA sequence: TGCGCCAGCAGCTCCGACATGGTGGGCGAAAAACTGTTTTTT. Using reference TRBV5-1 and TRBJ1-4 for the parts outside the CDR3, the full variable domain is KAGVTQTPRYLIKTRGQQVTLSCSPISGHRSVSWYQQTPGQGLQFLFEYFSETQRNKGNFPGRFSGRQFSNSRSEMNVSTLELGDSALYLCASSSDMVGEKLFFGSGTQLSVL.

The chain uses TRBV10-2 and TRBJ1-1, with TRBD1 as a possible D gene (6 bases). This CDR3 is built from 13 residues. CDR1 is WSHSY and CDR2 is SAAADI in the germline V gene. V was trimmed by 4 bases and J by 5 bases, leaving 11 bases between them. The CDR3 is CASSVQGRTEAFF. In nucleotides, the CDR3 is TGCGCCAGCAGTGTACAGGGTAGGACTGAAGCTTTCTTT.

The chain is built from TRBV29-1 and TRBJ1-5, with 7 positions matching TRBD1. V lost 4 bases and J lost 4; bases outside the gene matches: 4. Looked up from germline, CDR1 is SQVTM and CDR2 is ANQGSEA. The CDR3 totals 13 residues. In DNA, the CDR3 is TGCAGCGTTGCTGGGACAGAAAATCAGCCCCAGCATTTT. It specifies CSVAGTENQPQHF.

This sequence joins TRBV5-1 and TRBJ2-3; D is perhaps TRBD1 (5 bases). V lost 2 bases and J 5 bases, leaving 6 bases between the germline ends. The CDR3 sequence is 12 residues long. Germline V lookup: CDR1 SGHRS, CDR2 YFSETQ. The CDR3 reads CASSLGEDTQYF. The CDR3 nucleotides read TGCGCCAGCAGCTTAGGGGAAGATACGCAGTATTTT.

The chain carries TRBV5-1 and TRBJ2-7, with TRBD1 matching 9 bases. Unmatched junction bases numbered 7, after V lost 4 bases and J lost 5 bases. CDR3 length: 14 residues. Germline V gene sequence: CDR1 SGHRS, CDR2 YFSETQ. The CDR3 DNA is TGCGCCAGCAGCGCGACAGGGGGTGAAGACGAGCAGTACTTC. Encoded protein: CASSATGGEDEQYF.

The chain joins TRBV20-1 to TRBJ1-3; the D is unclear. Germline CDR1 is DFQATT and CDR2 is SNEGSKA (reference sequence). The CDR3 is made up of 14 amino acids. Trimming cost V 3 bases and J 4 bases, with 13 bases left between them. CDR3 in amino acids: CSASWQVGGNTIYF. For the CDR3, the DNA is TGCAGTGCTAGTTGGCAGGTCGGCGGAAACACCATATATTTT.

With respect to this clone: The junction and the germline gene differ at one end; a read error may be behind it. The gene calls are TRBV28 and TRBJ1-1, with D uncertain. This CDR3 has 14 amino acids. CDR1 is MDHEN, CDR2 SYDVKM, per germline. CDR3 nucleotide sequence: TGTGCCAGCGGTTTTTTGGGAGGGAACACTGAAGCTTTCTTT. This encodes CASGFLGGNTEAFF.

This clone was found a few times. The chain recombines TRBV15 with TRBJ1-6; TRBD1 agrees at 10 bases. CDR3 length: 14 residues. V lost 3 bases to trimming and J lost 11 bases; unmatched junction nucleotides: 4. The germline V gene encodes CDR1 LNHNV and CDR2 YYDKDF (reference sequence). Written as DNA, the CDR3 is TGTGCCACCAGCAGCGGGACAGGGGAGACACCCCTCCACTTT. It translates to CATSSGTGETPLHF. Filled out from reference TRBV15 and TRBJ1-6, the complete variable domain reads DAMVIQNPRYQVTQFGKPVTLSCSQTLNHNVMYWYQQKSSQAPKLLFHYYDKDFNNEADTPDNFQSRRPNTSFCFLDIRSPGLGDTAMYLCATSSGTGETPLHFGNGTRLTVT.